This T cell receptor (beta chain) derives from a study of blood T cells in healthy people across ages. Study summary: Per two T cells, about one barcoded beta molecule was captured through template switching.

The length of the CDR3 is 15 residues. Germline CDR1 and CDR2: GTSNPN and SVGIG (reference sequence). Through a sample-barcoded 5' primer and a J-beta primer mix, a second PCR was run for roughly 7 to 12 cycles. MiXCR, applied by TCRdb to the 5' RACE reads, yields one record per CDR3 protein. This sample has roughly 500,000 distinct CDR3 sequences, with approximately 27% found just once. Regarding the study as a whole: Estimates of diversity drawn from one million T cells were considered underestimates. As age increased, TCR beta diversity per million T cells fell in a roughly linear fashion.

Each sample yielded at least 5 micrograms of PBMC total RNA. The sample holds a few counts of this clonotype. No antigen is known for it. Sequencing used blood. This chain joins TRBV30 and TRBJ2-1; 14 bases are a match to TRBD2. Gene TRBJ2-7 matches the end of the DNA better, so the J call may be wrong. The clonotype comes from a woman in her seventies in good health. DNA of the CDR3: TGTGCCTACCGACTAGCGGGGGGGGCCTCCTACGAGCAGTACTTC. Translated: CAYRLAGGASYEQYF.